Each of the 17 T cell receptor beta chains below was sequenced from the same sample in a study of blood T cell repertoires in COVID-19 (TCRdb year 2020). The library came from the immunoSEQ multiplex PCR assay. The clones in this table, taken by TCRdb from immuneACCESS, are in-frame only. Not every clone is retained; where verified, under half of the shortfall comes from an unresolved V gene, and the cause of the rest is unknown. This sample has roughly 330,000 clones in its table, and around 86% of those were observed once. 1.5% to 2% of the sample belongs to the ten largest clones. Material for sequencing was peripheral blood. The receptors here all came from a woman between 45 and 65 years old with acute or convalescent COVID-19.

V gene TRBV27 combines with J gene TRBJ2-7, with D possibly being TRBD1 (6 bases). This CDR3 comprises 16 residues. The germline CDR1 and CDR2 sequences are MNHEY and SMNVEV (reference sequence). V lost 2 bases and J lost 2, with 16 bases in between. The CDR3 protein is CASSLNRVRLTYEQYF. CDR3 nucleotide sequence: TGTGCCAGCAGTTTAAACAGGGTACGCCTAACCTACGAGCAGTACTTC.

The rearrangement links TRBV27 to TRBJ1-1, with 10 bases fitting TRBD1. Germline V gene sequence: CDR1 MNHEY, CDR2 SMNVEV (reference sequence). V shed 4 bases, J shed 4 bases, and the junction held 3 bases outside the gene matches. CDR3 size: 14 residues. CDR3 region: CASSSRTGGTEAFF. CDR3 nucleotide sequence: TGTGCCAGCAGTTCCCGGACAGGGGGCACTGAAGCTTTCTTT.

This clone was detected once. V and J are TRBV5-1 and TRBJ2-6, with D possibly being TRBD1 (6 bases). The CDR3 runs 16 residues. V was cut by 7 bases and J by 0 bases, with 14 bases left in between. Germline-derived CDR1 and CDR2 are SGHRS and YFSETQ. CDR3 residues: CASETGLLSGANVLTF. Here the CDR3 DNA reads TGCGCCAGCGAAACAGGGCTACTCTCTGGGGCCAACGTCCTGACTTTC.

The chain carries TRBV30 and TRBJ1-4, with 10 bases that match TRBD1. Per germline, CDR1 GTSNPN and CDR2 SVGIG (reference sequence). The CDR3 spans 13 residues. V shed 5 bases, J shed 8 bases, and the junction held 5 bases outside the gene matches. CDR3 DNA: TGTGCCTGGGGACAGGGGGGAAGAGAAAAACTGTTTTTT. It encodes CAWGQGGREKLFF.

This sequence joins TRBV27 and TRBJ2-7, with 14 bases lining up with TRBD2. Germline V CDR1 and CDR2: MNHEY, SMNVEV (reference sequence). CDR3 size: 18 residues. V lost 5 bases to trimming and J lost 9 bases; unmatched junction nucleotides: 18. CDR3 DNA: TGTGCCAGCAGTGCCCTAGTTTTCGGGACTAGCGGGAGTGGACGGCAGTACTTC. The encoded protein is CASSALVFGTSGSGRQYF.

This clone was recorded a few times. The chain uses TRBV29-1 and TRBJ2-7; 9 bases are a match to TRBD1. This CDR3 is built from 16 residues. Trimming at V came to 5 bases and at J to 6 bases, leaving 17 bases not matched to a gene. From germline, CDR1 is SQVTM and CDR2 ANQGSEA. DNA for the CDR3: TGCAGCGTTCAAAGTTCACAAACAGGGGGCAGGGGCGAGCAGTACTTC. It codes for CSVQSSQTGGRGEQYF.

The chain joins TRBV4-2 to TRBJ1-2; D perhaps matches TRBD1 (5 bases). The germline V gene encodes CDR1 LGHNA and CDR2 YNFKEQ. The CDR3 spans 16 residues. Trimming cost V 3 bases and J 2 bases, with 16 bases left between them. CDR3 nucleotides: TGTGCCAGCAGCCAGTCTATGGAGGGGCAGAACTATGGCTACACCTTC. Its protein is CASSQSMEGQNYGYTF.

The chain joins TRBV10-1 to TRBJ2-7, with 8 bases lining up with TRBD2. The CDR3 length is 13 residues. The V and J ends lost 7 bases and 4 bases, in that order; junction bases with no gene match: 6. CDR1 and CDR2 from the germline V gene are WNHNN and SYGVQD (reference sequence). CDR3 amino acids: CASKQRETYEQYF. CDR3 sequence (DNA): TGCGCCAGCAAACAGCGGGAGACTTACGAGCAGTACTTC.

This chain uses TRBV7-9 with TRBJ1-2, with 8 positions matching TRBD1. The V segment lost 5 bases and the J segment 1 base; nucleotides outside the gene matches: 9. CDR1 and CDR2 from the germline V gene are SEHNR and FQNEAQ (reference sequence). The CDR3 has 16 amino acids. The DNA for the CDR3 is TGTGCCAGCAGCCATCGGACAGGGCCCCTTAACTATGGCTACACCTTC. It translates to CASSHRTGPLNYGYTF.

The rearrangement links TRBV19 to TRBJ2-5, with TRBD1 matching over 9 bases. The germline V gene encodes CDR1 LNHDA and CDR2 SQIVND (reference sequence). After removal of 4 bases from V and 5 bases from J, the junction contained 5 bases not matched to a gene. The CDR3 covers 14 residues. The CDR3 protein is CASSRADRGETQYF. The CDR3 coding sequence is TGTGCCAGTAGTAGAGCGGACAGGGGCGAGACCCAGTACTTC. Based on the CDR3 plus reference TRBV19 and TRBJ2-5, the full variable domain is DGGITQSPKYLFRKEGQNVTLSCEQNLNHDAMYWYRQDPGQGLRLIYYSQIVNDFQKGDIAEGYSVSREKKESFPLTVTSAQKNPTAFYLCASSRADRGETQYFGPGTRLLVL.

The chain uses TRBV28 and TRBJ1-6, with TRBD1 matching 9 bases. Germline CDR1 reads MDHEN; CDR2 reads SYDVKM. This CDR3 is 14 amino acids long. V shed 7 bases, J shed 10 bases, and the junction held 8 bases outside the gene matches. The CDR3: CASIRDRAGSPLHF. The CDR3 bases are TGTGCCAGCATCCGGGACAGGGCGGGATCACCCCTCCACTTT.

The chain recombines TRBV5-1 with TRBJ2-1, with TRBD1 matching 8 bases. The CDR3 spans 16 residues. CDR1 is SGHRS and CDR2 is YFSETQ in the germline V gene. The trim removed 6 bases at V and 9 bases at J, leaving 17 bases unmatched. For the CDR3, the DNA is TGCGCCAGCATTGCGGTGGCAGGGGGCTTTTTAGGTGAGCAGTTCTTC. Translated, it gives CASIAVAGGFLGEQFF.

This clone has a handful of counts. In DNA, the CDR3 is TGTGCCAGTAGTATAGATGCGGGCAGAATGATTGAAAAACTGTTTTTT. Translated, it gives CASSIDAGRMIEKLFF. The chain has TRBV19 and TRBJ1-4; D ambiguous. Germline assignment: CDR1 LNHDA and CDR2 SQIVND (reference sequence). Trimming stripped 0 bases from V and 7 bases from J, with 15 bases between. The CDR3 length is 16 residues.

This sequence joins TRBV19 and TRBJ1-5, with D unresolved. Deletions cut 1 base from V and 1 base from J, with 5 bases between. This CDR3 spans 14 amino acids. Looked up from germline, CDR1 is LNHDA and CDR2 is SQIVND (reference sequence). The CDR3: CASSIGGSNQPQHF. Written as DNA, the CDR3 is TGTGCCAGTAGTATAGGAGGAAGCAATCAGCCCCAGCATTTT.

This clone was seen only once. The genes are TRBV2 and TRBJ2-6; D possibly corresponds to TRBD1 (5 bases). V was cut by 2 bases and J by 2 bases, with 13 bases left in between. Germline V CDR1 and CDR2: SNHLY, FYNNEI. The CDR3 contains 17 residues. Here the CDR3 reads CASSERQGFTGANVLTF. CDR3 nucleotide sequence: TGTGCCAGCAGTGAACGGCAGGGCTTCACTGGGGCCAACGTCCTGACTTTC. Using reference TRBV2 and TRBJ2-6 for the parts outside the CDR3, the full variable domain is EPEVTQTPSHQVTQMGQEVILRCVPISNHLYFYWYRQILGQKVEFLVSFYNNEISEKSEIFDDQFSVERPDGSNFTLKIRSTKLEDSAMYFCASSERQGFTGANVLTFGAGSRLTVL.

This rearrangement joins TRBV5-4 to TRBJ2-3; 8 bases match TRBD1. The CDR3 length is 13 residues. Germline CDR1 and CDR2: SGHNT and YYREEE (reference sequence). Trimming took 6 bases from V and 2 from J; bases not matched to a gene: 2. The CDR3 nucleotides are TGTGCCAGCAAGACAGGGGTCACAGATACGCAGTATTTT. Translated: CASKTGVTDTQYF.

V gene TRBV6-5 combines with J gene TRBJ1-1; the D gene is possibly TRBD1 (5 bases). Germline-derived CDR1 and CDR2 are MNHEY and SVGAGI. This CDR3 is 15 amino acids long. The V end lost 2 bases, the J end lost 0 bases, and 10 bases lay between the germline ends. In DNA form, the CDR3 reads TGTGCCAGCAGTTACGATGGGGACTTGAACACTGAAGCTTTCTTT. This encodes CASSYDGDLNTEAFF.